Many counts were recorded for the clone carrying this T cell receptor (beta chain). Its antigen is unidentified. In a library made to pick up alpha chains, this beta chain is a stray read with a size that means little. The sample comes from a study of spatial heterogeneity in lung cancer. Time point defined: sample taken at primary tumor resection. Findings of the study overall: How many expanded intratumoral alpha and beta TCRs were present tracked the tumor mutation count, which was a count of nonsynonymous mutations.

TCRdb used MiXCR to reprocess the 5' RACE reads, holding one entry per CDR3 protein. The sample includes 15,000 or so distinct CDR3 sequences, 4.7% of them seen just once. CDR3 length equals 14 residues. Trimming took 2 bases from V and 0 from J, leaving 7 bases between them. Germline values: CDR1 LGHNA, CDR2 YNFKEQ. This chain joins TRBV4-2 and TRBJ1-1, with D unclear. The sequence was obtained from a female donor with early-stage non-small cell lung cancer. Sequenced here: lung tumor tissue, sampled at surgery. The CDR3 DNA is TGTGCCAGCAGCCAACTCACAGTGAACACTGAAGCTTTCTTT. This gives the protein CASSQLTVNTEAFF.